Each of the 10 T cell receptor beta chains below was sequenced from the same sample in a study of shared clonotypes between healthy human individuals (dated by TCRdb to the early 2020s). CD8 naive samples were obtained by positive selection for CCR7 among CD45RO-negative cells, yielding a CD45RA+CCR7+ population from which TemRA cells were excluded. The library was obtained by the immunoSEQ multiplex PCR assay. TCRdb retrieved this table from immuneACCESS and kept in-frame rearrangements only. Not all clones are present; in checked studies, unresolved V genes account for under half, and no reason is known for the remainder. The sample records about 610,000 clones, about 96% of which are singletons. In total, the top ten clones hold roughly 0.1% of the sample. The source material was naive CD8+ T cells sorted from blood. This specimen's cell subset or site label, interpreted: CD45RA+CCR7+. The receptors were sampled from a woman in her thirties in good health.

This rearrangement joins TRBV5-4 to TRBJ2-7; D is ambiguous. Germline V gene data show CDR1 as SGHNT and CDR2 as YYREEE (reference sequence). CDR3 length equals 14 residues. Trimming left V 1 base short and J 2 bases short, with 10 bases between. The CDR3 nucleotides are TGTGCCAGCAGCTTGTCAACGGCTCCCTACGAGCAGTACTTC. Protein sequence: CASSLSTAPYEQYF.

The V and J genes are TRBV4-1 and TRBJ1-2, with 8 bases matching TRBD1. CDR3 size: 16 residues. Trimming at V came to 4 bases and at J to 0 bases, leaving 7 bases not matched to a gene. Germline V lookup: CDR1 MGHRA, CDR2 YSYEKL. The CDR3 DNA sequence: TGCGCCAGCAGCCCGCGACAGGGGAACGCTAACTATGGCTACACCTTC. Protein sequence: CASSPRQGNANYGYTF.

The chain couples TRBV6-1 to TRBJ2-1, with TRBD2 matching 10 bases. Trimming took 3 bases from V and 4 from J; bases not matched to a gene: 9. This CDR3 is built from 17 residues. Germline values: CDR1 MNHNS, CDR2 SASEGT. CDR3 loop: CASSDAAGTSEYNEQFF. The CDR3 nucleotides read TGTGCCAGCAGTGATGCCGCCGGGACTAGCGAGTACAATGAGCAGTTCTTC.

The J gene is TRBJ2-7, the V gene TRBV7-9, with D tentatively TRBD1 or TRBD2 (5 bases each). The CDR3 consists of 17 residues. V lost 1 base, J lost 2 bases, and 18 bases lay in between. Germline V gene data show CDR1 as SEHNR and CDR2 as FQNEAQ (reference sequence). The chain's CDR3 is CASSLGSAGPAAYEQYF. The CDR3, as DNA: TGTGCCAGCAGCTTAGGTTCGGCAGGGCCAGCGGCCTACGAGCAGTACTTC.

The V and J genes are TRBV27 and TRBJ2-2, with no clear D. Trimming left V 1 base short and J 6 bases short, with 6 bases between. The CDR3 consists of 13 residues. Germline V CDR1 and CDR2: MNHEY, SMNVEV (reference sequence). CDR3 sequence (DNA): TGTGCCAGCAGTTTATTCGTATCCGGGGAGCTGTTTTTT. This gives the protein CASSLFVSGELFF.

This chain links TRBV18 with TRBJ2-6; 7 bases match TRBD1. V was clipped by 6 bases and J by 2 bases; unmatched bases: 4. CDR1 and CDR2 from the germline V gene are KGHSH and LQKENI. This CDR3 has 15 residues. The CDR3 is CASSSDRAGANVLTF. The CDR3 DNA sequence: TGTGCCAGCTCGTCCGACAGGGCTGGGGCCAACGTCCTGACTTTC.

The chain employs TRBV11-1 and TRBJ2-7; no clear D gene. The CDR3 runs 13 residues. Germline CDR1 is SGHAT and CDR2 is FQDESV (reference sequence). Trimming pared 5 bases from V and 1 base from J, leaving 9 bases between. CDR3 sequence (DNA): TGTGCCAGCAGCCATGGCCTTTCCTACGAGCAGTACTTC. Translation: CASSHGLSYEQYF.

CDR3 DNA sequence: TGTGCCAGCACGGGCGGAACCCTTAGCAATCAGCCCCAGCATTTT. Translation: CASTGGTLSNQPQHF. The chain uses TRBV6-1 and TRBJ1-5; D uncertain. The ends were cut back, 7 bases at V and 0 bases at J, with 13 bases in the middle. This CDR3 is 15 amino acids long. Per the germline V gene, CDR1 is MNHNS and CDR2 is SASEGT.

The chain couples TRBV15 to TRBJ2-7; 7 bases map to TRBD1. The J segment lost 6 bases and the V segment lost 6 bases, leaving 14 bases of the junction unmatched. This CDR3 is 15 amino acids long. Germline V lookup: CDR1 LNHNV, CDR2 YYDKDF (reference sequence). The CDR3 protein is CATRSVDRPLLEQYF. Written as DNA, the CDR3 is TGTGCCACCAGGAGCGTGGACAGGCCCCTACTCGAGCAGTACTTC. The entire variable domain, with the rest obtained from reference TRBV15 and TRBJ2-7, is as follows: DAMVIQNPRYQVTQFGKPVTLSCSQTLNHNVMYWYQQKSSQAPKLLFHYYDKDFNNEADTPDNFQSRRPNTSFCFLDIRSPGLGDTAMYLCATRSVDRPLLEQYFGPGTRLTVT.

The V gene is TRBV4-1, the J gene TRBJ2-2; D ambiguous. This CDR3 has 13 amino acids. V lost 2 bases and J 5 bases, leaving 6 bases between the germline ends. The V gene's germline CDR1 is MGHRA and CDR2 YSYEKL. The CDR3 protein is CASSQRVTGELFF. In DNA, the CDR3 is TGCGCCAGCAGCCAAAGGGTGACCGGGGAGCTGTTTTTT.